This TCR beta chain was recovered during a study of persistence of HIV-infected CD4 T cells. Nonspecific anti-CD3/anti-CD28 bead stimulation represents the broad CD4+ T cell repertoire. CD4+ T cells upregulating both CD40 ligand and CD69 were sorted as responding cells. Inclusion required CMV-positive serology and CD4+ counts above 400 cells/uL. CD8-depleted PBMCs were stimulated more than 15 hours with anti-CD28/CD49d costimulation, CD40-blocking antibody and enfuvirtide. Remarks on this clone: Its antigen remains unknown.

The libraries were made with immunoSEQ version 4 in survey mode. The table came from immunoSEQ multiplex PCR; TCRdb's copy has only in-frame clones and leaves some out. The sample holds tens of thousands of clones, approximately 90% seen once. The source was CD4+ T cells sorted from PBMCs after 18-hour stimulation, collected from a patient who received antiretroviral therapy. The clonotype was recovered from an adult woman with HIV who was CMV-seropositive.

The CDR3: CASSSTVSSGNTIYF. As DNA, the CDR3 is TGTGCCAGCTCATCGACAGTCTCCTCTGGAAACACCATATATTTT. V and J are TRBV18 and TRBJ1-3; D is perhaps TRBD1 (5 bases). V lost 5 bases and J lost 0, with 11 bases in between. The germline CDR1 and CDR2 sequences are KGHSH and LQKENI. The CDR3 totals 15 residues.